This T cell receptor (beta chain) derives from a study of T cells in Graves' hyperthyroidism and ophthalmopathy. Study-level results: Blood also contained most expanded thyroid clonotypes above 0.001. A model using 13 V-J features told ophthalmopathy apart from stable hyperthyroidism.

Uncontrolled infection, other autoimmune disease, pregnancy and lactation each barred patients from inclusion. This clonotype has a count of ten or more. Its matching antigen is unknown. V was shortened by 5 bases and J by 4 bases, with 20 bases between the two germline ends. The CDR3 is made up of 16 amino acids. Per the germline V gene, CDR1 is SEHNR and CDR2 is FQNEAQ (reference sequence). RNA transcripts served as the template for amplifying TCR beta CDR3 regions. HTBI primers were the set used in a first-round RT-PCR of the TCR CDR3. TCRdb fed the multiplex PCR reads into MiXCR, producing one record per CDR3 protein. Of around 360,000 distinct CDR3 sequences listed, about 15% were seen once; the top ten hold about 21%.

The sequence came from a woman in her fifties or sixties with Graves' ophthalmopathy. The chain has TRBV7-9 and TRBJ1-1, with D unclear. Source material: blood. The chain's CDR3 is CASSHYDGFRSTEAFF. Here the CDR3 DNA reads TGTGCCAGCAGCCATTACGACGGTTTTAGGAGCACTGAAGCTTTCTTT.